What follows are 5 T cell receptor beta chains derived from one specimen sequenced in a study of patients and donors after allogeneic stem cell transplantation. A single record per CDR3 protein comes from TCRdb applying MiXCR to the RT-PCR reads. Seen here are under 170,000 distinct CDR3 sequences, about a third observed once, and the top ten hold 50% to 65%. Source material: blood, either unsorted or a sorted T cell fraction (not recorded which). Receptors were obtained from a human donor who was either an allogeneic HSCT recipient or a stem cell or donor lymphocyte infusion donor (not recorded which). It is not recorded whose cells these are; they may come from a transplant donor.

Regarding this clonotype: At one of its ends the junction is not consistent with the germline gene, which may arise from a read error. V and J are TRBV9 and TRBJ2-7, with TRBD1 matching 7 bases. Germline CDR1 reads SGDLS; CDR2 reads YYNGEE. The CDR3 sequence is 15 residues long. CDR3 protein: CASSVEAGGSCEQYF. The CDR3 DNA follows: TGTGCCAGCAGCGTAGAGGCAGGGGGATCCTGCGAGCAGTACTTC.

This clonotype has only a few counts. V usage is TRBV11-2 and J usage is TRBJ2-1; 8 bases are a match to TRBD2. Germline CDR1 SGHAT, CDR2 FQNNGV. V lost 1 base, J lost 4 bases, and 9 bases stayed unmatched. The length of the CDR3 is 17 residues. The CDR3 DNA follows: TGTGCCAGCAGCTTAGTATCCCGGGGGGGAGAATACAATGAGCAGTTCTTC. Translating gives CASSLVSRGGEYNEQFF. The complete variable domain, with remaining parts taken from reference TRBV11-2 and TRBJ2-1, reads EAGVAQSPRYKIIEKRQSVAFWCNPISGHATLYWYQQILGQGPKLLIQFQNNGVVDDSQLPKDRFSAERLKGVDSTLKIQPAKLEDSAVYLCASSLVSRGGEYNEQFFGPGTRLTVL.

The chain uses TRBV29-1 and TRBJ1-1; tentative D call: TRBD1 (6 bases). The CDR3 totals 14 residues. The germline gives CDR1 SQVTM, CDR2 ANQGSEA. V was pared by 6 bases and J by 0 bases, with 14 bases between. CDR3 residues: CSVRQDRLNTEAFF. The CDR3 DNA reads TGCAGCGTGAGACAGGATCGACTGAACACTGAAGCTTTCTTT.

The chain uses TRBV7-9 and TRBJ2-6, with D perhaps matching TRBD1 (5 bases). The CDR3 is 18 residues long. Deletions cut 2 bases from V and 0 bases from J, with 14 bases between. Germline lookup yields CDR1 SEHNR and CDR2 FQNEAQ (reference sequence). The CDR3 DNA reads as TGTGCCAGCAGCTTAAAGGCAGGGTTGAGCTCTGGGGCCAACGTCCTGACTTTC. Its protein product is CASSLKAGLSSGANVLTF.

This clonotype has a handful of counts. The chain couples TRBV7-2 to TRBJ1-1; no definite D call. The V gene lost 5 bases and the J gene lost 0 bases, with 16 bases spanning the gap. From germline, CDR1 is SGHTA and CDR2 FQGNSA. This CDR3 is built from 16 residues. The CDR3 region has the DNA TGTGCCAGCAGCCTCTCTTCCTCCGGCGTGAACACTGAAGCTTTCTTT. Translating gives CASSLSSSGVNTEAFF.